The 26 T cell receptor beta chains listed next were all sequenced from one sample in a study of T cell responses to AZD1222 COVID-19 vaccine. Clones were sequenced by immunoSEQ multiplex PCR, and TCRdb holds only the in-frame ones, with some missing. The sample contains over 100,000 clones, about 88% of which appear only once. The source material was peripheral blood, sampled on day 0 of AZD1222 vaccination. All receptors derive from an adult in good health.

The chain couples TRBV30 to TRBJ2-7; 9 nucleotides match TRBD2. V was pared by 4 bases and J by 2 bases, with 3 bases of the junction left unmatched. The germline V gene encodes CDR1 GTSNPN and CDR2 SVGIG (reference sequence). The CDR3 consists of 13 residues. This chain's CDR3 is CAWMGGGAYEQYF. In DNA, the CDR3 is TGTGCCTGGATGGGCGGGGGGGCCTACGAGCAGTACTTC. Full variable domain (missing parts from reference TRBV30 and TRBJ2-7): SQTIHQWPATLVQPVGSPLSLECTVEGTSNPNLYWYRQAAGRGLQLLFYSVGIGQISSEVPQNLSASRPQDRQFILSSKKLLLSDSGFYLCAWMGGGAYEQYFGPGTRLTVT.

This sequence joins TRBV5-1 and TRBJ2-1, with 7 bases that match TRBD2. From germline, CDR1 is SGHRS and CDR2 YFSETQ. J lost 3 bases, V lost 0 bases, and 6 bases had no gene match. The length of the CDR3 is 16 residues. This chain's CDR3 is CASSLEVASGYNEQFF. The CDR3 bases are TGCGCCAGCAGCTTGGAGGTGGCTAGCGGCTACAATGAGCAGTTCTTC.

The V call is TRBV7-9, the J call TRBJ2-5; 9 nucleotides agree with TRBD1. The ends lost 3 bases at V and 6 bases at J; junction bases unmatched: 8. CDR1 and CDR2 from the germline V gene are SEHNR and FQNEAQ (reference sequence). This CDR3 comprises 15 residues. The CDR3 here is CASSFPGQGKKTQYF. The CDR3 DNA sequence: TGTGCCAGCAGCTTTCCGGGACAGGGAAAAAAGACCCAGTACTTC. Based on the CDR3 plus reference TRBV7-9 and TRBJ2-5, the full variable domain is DTGVSQNPRHKITKRGQNVTFRCDPISEHNRLYWYRQTLGQGPEFLTYFQNEAQLEKSRLLSDRFSAERPKGSFSTLEIQRTEQGDSAMYLCASSFPGQGKKTQYFGPGTRLLVL.

This clone was seen once. This clone may be a read error of a much larger clone one base away. J is TRBJ1-2 and V is TRBV7-9; possible D gene TRBD1, 5 bases. CDR1 and CDR2 from the germline V gene are SEHNR and FQNEAQ (reference sequence). The CDR3 is 13 residues long. V was cut by 7 bases and J by 2 bases, with 11 bases left in between. The CDR3 DNA reads TGTGCCAGCACCCCGGAGGGGAACTATGGCTACACCTTC. As protein: CASTPEGNYGYTF.

The chain employs TRBV6-2 or TRBV6-3 and TRBJ2-7; the match to TRBD2 covers 11 bases. The CDR3 is 17 residues long. Germline V gives CDR1 MNHEY, CDR2 SVGEGT. V was clipped by 2 bases and J by 1 base; unmatched bases: 7. Here the CDR3 reads CASSYVLGLAESYEQYF. Here the CDR3 DNA reads TGTGCCAGCAGTTACGTCCTGGGACTAGCGGAATCCTACGAGCAGTACTTC.

This sequence joins TRBV7-9 and TRBJ1-1, with D possibly being TRBD1 (5 bases). With 5 bases removed from V and 11 bases from J, the gap between germline ends came to 18 bases. CDR1 is SEHNR and CDR2 is FQNEAQ in the germline V gene (reference sequence). The CDR3 totals 13 residues. The CDR3 DNA reads TGTGCCAGCAGCCTCCCCGGGGGGACCTCGGCTTTCTTT. It translates to CASSLPGGTSAFF.

The chain recombines TRBV7-2 with TRBJ2-3, with D perhaps TRBD1 or TRBD2 (5 bases each). Trimming pared 3 bases from V and 0 bases from J, leaving 10 bases between. Germline CDR1 SGHTA, CDR2 FQGNSA. The CDR3 runs to 15 residues. The CDR3 loop is CASSFLRGSTDTQYF. The CDR3 DNA is TGTGCCAGCAGCTTCCTGAGGGGTAGCACAGATACGCAGTATTTT.

The chain links TRBV24-1 to TRBJ2-5, with 7 bases matching TRBD1. CDR1 KGHDR and CDR2 SFDVKD come from the germline V gene. The V and J ends lost 4 bases and 5 bases, in that order; junction bases with no gene match: 6. The CDR3 spans 14 residues. The CDR3 protein is CATSDPTGDETQYF. As DNA, the CDR3 is TGTGCCACCAGTGACCCAACAGGGGACGAGACCCAGTACTTC.

For the CDR3, the DNA is TGTGCCAGCAGCACTAGACCCCGACTACCCGGGGCCACCCAGTACTTC. Protein product: CASSTRPRLPGATQYF. The chain has TRBV7-2 and TRBJ2-5; D may match TRBD1 or TRBD2 (5 bases each). Per the germline V gene, CDR1 is SGHTA and CDR2 is FQGNSA. V was cut by 5 bases and J by 8 bases, with 24 bases left in between. This CDR3 contains 16 residues. The whole variable domain, filled in from reference TRBV7-2 and TRBJ2-5, reads GAGVSQSPSNKVTEKGKDVELRCDPISGHTALYWYRQSLGQGLEFLIYFQGNSAPDKSGLPSDRFSAERTGGSVSTLTIQRTQQEDSAVYLCASSTRPRLPGATQYFGPGTRLLVL.

The chain carries TRBV7-2 and TRBJ2-7; 7 nucleotides match TRBD2. This CDR3 region has 16 residues. Germline V gene sequence: CDR1 SGHTA, CDR2 FQGNSA. V trimming: 6 bases; J trimming: 2 bases; junction bases outside the gene matches: 13. The CDR3 DNA follows: TGTGCCAGCAGGCGTAGGTCGGGAGCGGGAACCTACGAGCAGTACTTC. Its translation: CASRRRSGAGTYEQYF.

CDR3 protein: CASNPGTPPIEAFF. As DNA, the CDR3 is TGTGCCAGCAACCCAGGGACACCTCCAATTGAAGCTTTCTTT. This chain connects TRBV6-2 or TRBV6-3 to TRBJ1-1, with D possibly matching TRBD1 (6 bases). Germline V gives CDR1 MNHEY, CDR2 SVGEGT. The germline V and J ends were trimmed by 7 bases and 7 bases, with 19 bases remaining between them. The length of the CDR3 is 14 residues.

The J gene is TRBJ2-7, the V gene TRBV4-1; TRBD1 aligns across 7 bases. The CDR3 sequence is 15 residues long. V shed 1 base and J 6 bases; nucleotides not matched to a gene: 9. Per germline, CDR1 MGHRA and CDR2 YSYEKL. In DNA, the CDR3 is TGCGCCAGCAGCCAAGGGGGGACAGTATCAGGCGAGCAGTACTTC. Translated: CASSQGGTVSGEQYF.

V gene TRBV3-1 (or the pseudogene TRBV3-2) combines with J gene TRBJ1-4; D is undetermined. There are 16 residues in the CDR3. In germline, CDR1 is LGHDT, CDR2 YNNKEL (reference sequence). V lost 0 bases to trimming and J lost 0 bases, with 8 bases between them. CDR3 DNA: TGTGCCAGCAGCCAAGATATGGGGTCAACTAATGAAAAACTGTTTTTT. Encoded protein: CASSQDMGSTNEKLFF.

This chain links TRBV13 with TRBJ2-5; possibly TRBD2 for D (6 bases). V was clipped by 5 bases and J by 3 bases, with 10 bases between them. The CDR3 extends over 13 amino acids. The V gene's germline CDR1 is PRHDT and CDR2 FYEKMQ (reference sequence). The CDR3 protein is CASSPPGEETQYF. As DNA, the CDR3 is TGTGCCAGCAGCCCCCCGGGAGAAGAGACCCAGTACTTC.

This chain uses TRBV6-2 or TRBV6-3 with TRBJ1-5; TRBD1 aligns across 7 bases. Germline CDR1 reads MNHEY; CDR2 reads SVGEGT. The ends lost 5 bases at V and 2 bases at J; junction bases unmatched: 6. This CDR3 is built from 15 residues. CDR3 sequence reads: CASSLGQAGNQPQHF. CDR3 bases: TGTGCCAGCAGTCTCGGACAGGCTGGCAATCAGCCCCAGCATTTT.

This sequence joins TRBV27 and TRBJ2-2; D could derive from TRBD1 or TRBD2 (7 bases each). The CDR3 extends over 18 amino acids. In germline, CDR1 is MNHEY, CDR2 SMNVEV (reference sequence). V gave up 0 bases and J gave up 5 bases, with 19 bases separating them. This CDR3 reads CASSLSPRSGGGTGELFF. CDR3 nucleotide sequence: TGTGCCAGCAGTTTATCGCCCCGGTCAGGGGGAGGGACCGGGGAGCTGTTTTTT.

The genes are TRBV4-1 and TRBJ1-2; 9 bases match TRBD1. Germline assignment: CDR1 MGHRA and CDR2 YSYEKL. The CDR3 has 13 residues. With V trimmed by 3 bases and J by 6 bases, 2 bases remained unmatched. CDR3 DNA sequence: TGCGCCAGCAGCCACTGGACAGGGGATGGCTACACCTTC. Amino acids: CASSHWTGDGYTF.

The chain recombines TRBV5-4 with TRBJ1-4; D unclear. CDR1 and CDR2 (germline): SGHNT, YYREEE (reference sequence). This CDR3 spans 15 amino acids. V lost 0 bases, J lost 0 bases, and 6 bases lay in between. For the CDR3, the DNA is TGTGCCAGCAGCTTGGGGGCGGCAACTAATGAAAAACTGTTTTTT. Encoded protein: CASSLGAATNEKLFF. Full variable domain (outside the CDR3, taken from reference TRBV5-4 and TRBJ1-4): ETGVTQSPTHLIKTRGQQVTLRCSSQSGHNTVSWYQQALGQGPQFIFQYYREEENGRGNFPPRFSGLQFPNYSSELNVNALELDDSALYLCASSLGAATNEKLFFGSGTQLSVL.

In this sample, this clone turned up once. This chain joins TRBV28 and TRBJ1-5; a weak D match, TRBD1 (5 bases). The CDR3 is 14 residues long. Germline-derived CDR1 and CDR2 are MDHEN and SYDVKM. Trimming took 3 bases from V and 4 from J, leaving 10 bases between them. DNA of the CDR3: TGTGCCAGCAGTTTGGGACTGAGAAATCAGCCCCAGCATTTT. Translating gives CASSLGLRNQPQHF.

This sequence joins TRBV29-1 and TRBJ2-3; 8 bases map to TRBD1. CDR1 is SQVTM, CDR2 ANQGSEA, per germline. Trimming at V came to 6 bases and at J to 1 base, leaving 3 bases not matched to a gene. CDR3 size: 13 residues. DNA for the CDR3: TGCAGCGTCGAGACAGGGGGCACAGATACGCAGTATTTT. This encodes CSVETGGTDTQYF.

The rearrangement uses TRBV4-2 and TRBJ2-7, with D hard to call. Between the trimmed V and J ends, which lost 0 bases and 6 bases, there was a span of 18 bases. The germline CDR1 and CDR2 sequences are LGHNA and YNFKEQ. The CDR3 is 16 residues long. The CDR3, as DNA: TGTGCCAGCAGCCAAGAGGCGGAGCTAACTGGGCGCGAGCAGTACTTC. Translated: CASSQEAELTGREQYF.

This clone is a singleton in its sample. The V call is TRBV6-1, the J call TRBJ1-2; 8 positions agree with TRBD1. With 2 bases clipped from V and 2 bases from J, the junction kept 7 bases outside the gene matches. The CDR3 runs to 16 residues. The germline gives CDR1 MNHNS, CDR2 SASEGT. This CDR3 reads CASSELGQEGNYGYTF. CDR3 bases: TGTGCCAGCAGTGAATTGGGACAGGAAGGGAACTATGGCTACACCTTC.

The rearrangement links TRBV27 to TRBJ1-5; TRBD1 agrees at 11 bases. The germline CDR1 and CDR2 sequences are MNHEY and SMNVEV (reference sequence). V was clipped by 8 bases and J by 1 base; unmatched bases: 10. The CDR3 loop spans 17 amino acids. The CDR3 region is CASGPGQGEASNQPQHF. The CDR3 DNA reads as TGTGCCAGCGGACCGGGACAGGGGGAAGCCAGCAATCAGCCCCAGCATTTT.

The V and J genes are TRBV6-4 and TRBJ2-2; TRBD1 matches at 10 bases. Trimming at V came to 6 bases and at J to 6 bases, leaving 7 bases not matched to a gene. CDR1 and CDR2 from the germline V gene are MRHNA and SNTAGT. CDR3 size: 15 residues. CDR3 residues: CASSLGTGASGELFF. CDR3 in DNA: TGTGCCAGCAGCCTCGGGACAGGGGCTTCCGGGGAGCTGTTTTTT.

V is TRBV18 and J is TRBJ2-1, with D hard to call. This CDR3 has 14 amino acids. The V end was cut by 0 bases, the J end by 7 bases, with 10 bases between. The V gene's germline CDR1 is KGHSH and CDR2 LQKENI. The CDR3 sequence is CASSPPGQLNEQFF. CDR3 nucleotide sequence: TGTGCCAGCTCACCACCGGGCCAGCTGAATGAGCAGTTCTTC. Drawing the rest from reference TRBV18 and TRBJ2-1, the complete variable domain is NAGVMQNPRHLVRRRGQEARLRCSPMKGHSHVYWYRQLPEEGLKFMVYLQKENIIDESGMPKERFSAEFPKEGPSILRIQQVVRGDSAAYFCASSPPGQLNEQFFGPGTRLTVL.

The rearrangement joins TRBV9 to TRBJ2-1; the match to TRBD1 covers 7 bases. This CDR3 is built from 15 residues. Germline trimming cut 3 bases from V and 0 bases from J; bases unmatched to any gene: 3. Germline V CDR1 and CDR2: SGDLS, YYNGEE. The DNA for the CDR3 is TGTGCCAGCAGCGGCGCAGGGGGCTCCTACAATGAGCAGTTCTTC. Translated: CASSGAGGSYNEQFF.